This T cell receptor beta chain was captured in a study of chemoradiotherapy in HPV16-positive cancers (dated by TCRdb to between 2021 and 2023). Study-level background: Using functional T-cell assays on cells from a couple of HPV16-positive patients, the researchers defined candidate HPV-specific T-cell clones and common TCR motifs. The study asked whether T-cell immunity to the HPV oncoproteins E6 and E7 changes during chemoradiotherapy and whether this immunity affects survival. The candidate HPV-specific TCRs and motifs were then tracked in TCR repertoires from about 90 patients with HPV-related cancers. On the study overall, not on this receptor specifically: Among HPV16-positive patients, expansion of HPV-responsive T cells during chemoradiotherapy was associated with better recurrence-free survival. Expansion of candidate HPV-specific clones and E7-related TCR motifs was observed in the tumor microenvironment during treatment, whereas no such expansion was observed for non-HPV-specific T cells. The functional definition of HPV-specific T cells was derived from only a couple of HPV16-positive patients, and the survival association was reported for HPV16-positive patients.

Worth noting for this clone: Its antigen has not been determined. It has no much larger one-base neighbor in the sample; base qualities were not kept.

Repertoires were sampled repeatedly over the course of chemoradiotherapy, so clonal expansion could be followed in the tumor microenvironment. Libraries came from the immunoSEQ multiplex PCR assay. The immuneACCESS repertoire file appears here via TCRdb, limited to in-frame rearrangements. These files lack a portion of the clones; in checked studies, under half of the deficit traces to unresolved V genes, and the cause of the others is not known. This sample has more than 10,000 clones in its table, and approximately 87% of those were observed once. The ten largest clones capture about 2.7% of the sample. The CDR3, from cysteine to phenylalanine, totals 16 residues. The read is trimmed to its CDR3 DNA, 48 bases read in frame from base 1. The germline ends are 16 bases apart after V is trimmed by 0 bases and J by 10 bases. Sequences LGHNA (CDR1) and YNFKEQ (CDR2) are obtained from the germline V gene.

The receptor comes from a human donor with HPV-associated anogenital cancer. In this chain, TRBV4-2 is recombined with TRBJ1-6; no D gene call is confident. The sequenced sample was blood, obtained from a patient who underwent chemoradiotherapy. The sequenced DNA is TGTGCCAGCAGCCAAGAGGGAGGGTCTAGCTACTCACCCCTCCACTTT. Translation gives CASSQEGGSSYSPLHF.